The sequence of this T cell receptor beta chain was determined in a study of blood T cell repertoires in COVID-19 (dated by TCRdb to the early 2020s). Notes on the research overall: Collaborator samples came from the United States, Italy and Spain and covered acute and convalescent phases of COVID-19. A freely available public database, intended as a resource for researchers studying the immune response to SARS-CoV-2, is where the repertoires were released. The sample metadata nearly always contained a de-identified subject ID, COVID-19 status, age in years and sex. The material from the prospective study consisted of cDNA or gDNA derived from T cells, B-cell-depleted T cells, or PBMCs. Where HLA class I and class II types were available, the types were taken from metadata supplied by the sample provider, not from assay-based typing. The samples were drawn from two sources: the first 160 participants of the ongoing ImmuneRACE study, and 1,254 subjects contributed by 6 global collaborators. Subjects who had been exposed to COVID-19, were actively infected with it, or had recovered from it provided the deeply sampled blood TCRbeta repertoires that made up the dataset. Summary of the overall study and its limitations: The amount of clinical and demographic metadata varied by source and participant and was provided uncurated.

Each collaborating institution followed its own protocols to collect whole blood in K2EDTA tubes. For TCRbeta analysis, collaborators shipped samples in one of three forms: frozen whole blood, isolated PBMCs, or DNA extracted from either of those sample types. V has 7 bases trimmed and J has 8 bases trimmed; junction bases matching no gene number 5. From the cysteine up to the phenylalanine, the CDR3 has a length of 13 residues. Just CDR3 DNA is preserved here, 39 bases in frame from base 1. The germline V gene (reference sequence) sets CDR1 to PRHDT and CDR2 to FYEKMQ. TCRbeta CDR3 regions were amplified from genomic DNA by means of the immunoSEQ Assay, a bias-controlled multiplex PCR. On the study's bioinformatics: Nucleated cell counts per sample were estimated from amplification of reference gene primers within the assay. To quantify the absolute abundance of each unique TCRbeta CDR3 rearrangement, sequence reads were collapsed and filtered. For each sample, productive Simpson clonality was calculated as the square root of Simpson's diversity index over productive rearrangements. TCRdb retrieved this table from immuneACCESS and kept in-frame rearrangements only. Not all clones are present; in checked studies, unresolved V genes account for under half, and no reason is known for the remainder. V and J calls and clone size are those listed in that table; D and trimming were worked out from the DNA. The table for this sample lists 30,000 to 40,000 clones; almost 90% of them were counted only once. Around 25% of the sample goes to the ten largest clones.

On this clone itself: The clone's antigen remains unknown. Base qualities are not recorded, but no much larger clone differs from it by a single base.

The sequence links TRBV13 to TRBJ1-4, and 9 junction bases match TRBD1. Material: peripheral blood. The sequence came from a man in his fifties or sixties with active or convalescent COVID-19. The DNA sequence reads TGTGCCAGCATCAACAGGGGGCGGGAAAAACTGTTTTTT. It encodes CASINRGREKLFF.